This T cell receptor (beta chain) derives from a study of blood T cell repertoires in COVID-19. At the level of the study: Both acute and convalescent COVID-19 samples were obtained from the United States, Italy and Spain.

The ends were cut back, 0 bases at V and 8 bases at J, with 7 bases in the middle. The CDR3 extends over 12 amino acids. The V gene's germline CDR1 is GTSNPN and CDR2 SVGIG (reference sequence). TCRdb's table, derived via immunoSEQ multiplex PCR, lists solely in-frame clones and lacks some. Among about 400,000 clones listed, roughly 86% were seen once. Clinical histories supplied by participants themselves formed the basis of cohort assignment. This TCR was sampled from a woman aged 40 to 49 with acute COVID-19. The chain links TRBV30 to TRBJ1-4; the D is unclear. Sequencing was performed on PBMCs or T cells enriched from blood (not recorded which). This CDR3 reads CAWSVGGEKLFF. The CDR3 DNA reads TGTGCCTGGAGTGTGGGAGGGGAAAAACTGTTTTTT.